A single sample is the source of the 3 T cell receptor beta chains below, sequenced in a study of cytomegalovirus exposure and HLA in healthy donors (dated by TCRdb to 2016 to 2017). Library preparation used the immunoSEQ multiplex PCR assay. The multiplex PCR relied on a mix of 60 forward primers for TCR Vbeta segments and 13 reverse primers for TCR Jbeta segments. This immuneACCESS table, as held by TCRdb, lists in-frame sequences with V and J called but not all clones. Of the missing ones, under half trace to an unresolved V gene in checked studies; the others have no known cause. The sample data list about 120,000 clones, and around 80% of these were observed just once. The ten largest clones add up to around 2.7% of the sample. The sequenced material came from PBMCs. Receptor source: a woman in her thirties or forties in good health and CMV-seropositive.

V is TRBV6-4 and J is TRBJ2-6; D unresolved. The CDR3 covers 14 residues. Germline-derived CDR1 and CDR2 are MRHNA and SNTAGT. Trimming stripped 4 bases from V and 0 bases from J, with 4 bases between. The CDR3 here is CASSAVSGANVLTF. DNA of the CDR3: TGTGCCAGCAGTGCCGTCTCTGGGGCCAACGTCCTGACTTTC.

This chain uses TRBV11-3 with TRBJ2-3; 7 nucleotides agree with TRBD2. The CDR3 consists of 15 residues. Germline V gene data show CDR1 as SGHNT and CDR2 as YENEEA. The J segment lost 6 bases and the V segment lost 4 bases, leaving 10 bases of the junction unmatched. The chain's CDR3 is CASSSRERDGDTQYF. In nucleotides, the CDR3 is TGTGCCAGCAGCTCCCGGGAGCGGGATGGGGATACGCAGTATTTT. Based on the CDR3 plus reference TRBV11-3 and TRBJ2-3, the full variable domain is EAGVVQSPRYKIIEKKQPVAFWCNPISGHNTLYWYLQNLGQGPELLIRYENEEAVDDSQLPKDRFSAERLKGVDSTLKIQPAELGDSAVYLCASSSRERDGDTQYFGPGTRLTVL.

The gene calls are TRBV11-2 and TRBJ2-7, with TRBD1 identical over 8 bases. CDR1 SGHAT and CDR2 FQNNGV come from the germline V gene. The ends lost 6 bases at V and 4 bases at J; junction bases unmatched: 14. The CDR3 loop spans 16 amino acids. The CDR3 loop is CASRPDRAGTGYEQYF. In DNA, the CDR3 is TGTGCCAGCAGGCCGGACAGGGCAGGGACGGGTTACGAGCAGTACTTC.